One sample yielded the 10 T cell receptor beta chains listed below, sequenced in a study of siplizumab effects on memory and regulatory T cells. Clones were sequenced by immunoSEQ multiplex PCR, and TCRdb holds only the in-frame ones, with some missing. The top ten clones hold 1.5% of a sample with approximately 82,000 clones, roughly 87% of them seen once. The sequenced material came from Tregs sorted from blood. The source of these receptors is a human donor in good health.

The chain has TRBV2 and TRBJ1-4, with D unresolved. V was clipped by 3 bases and J by 0 bases, with 8 bases between them. The CDR3 is made up of 15 amino acids. Looked up from germline, CDR1 is SNHLY and CDR2 is FYNNEI. CDR3 sequence reads: CASSDSRATNEKLFF. The CDR3 region has the DNA TGTGCCAGCAGTGACTCAAGGGCAACTAATGAAAAACTGTTTTTT.

The genes are TRBV5-1 and TRBJ1-1; D unclear. Germline values: CDR1 SGHRS, CDR2 YFSETQ. Trimming took 1 base from V and 5 from J, leaving 15 bases between them. This CDR3 comprises 15 residues. CDR3 coding DNA: TGCGCCAGCAGCTTGCTTTTAGTGGTGGGTACTGAAGCTTTCTTT. This translates into CASSLLLVVGTEAFF.

CDR3 bases: TGCGCCAGCAGCTTGGCCAAGACGGGCTCTAACTATGGCTACACCTTC. Translated: CASSLAKTGSNYGYTF. The genes are TRBV5-1 and TRBJ1-2; D gene uncertain. CDR3 size: 16 residues. Germline V CDR1 and CDR2: SGHRS, YFSETQ. V was trimmed by 0 bases and J by 0 bases, leaving 12 bases between them.

This sequence joins TRBV7-6 and TRBJ2-7, with D perhaps matching TRBD2 (7 bases). V was clipped by 5 bases and J by 2 bases, with 19 bases between them. CDR1 is SGHVS, CDR2 FNYEAQ, per germline. This CDR3 is built from 16 residues. Here the CDR3 reads CASSLRGGELPYEQYF. Here the CDR3 DNA reads TGTGCCAGCAGCCTAAGGGGGGGAGAATTGCCCTACGAGCAGTACTTC.

This clone was recorded a few times. The chain combines TRBV15 with TRBJ2-7; 10 bases agree with TRBD1. Germline-derived CDR1 and CDR2 are LNHNV and YYDKDF (reference sequence). This CDR3 contains 15 residues. V lost 1 base, J lost 5 bases, and 5 bases stayed unmatched. The CDR3 DNA follows: TGTGCCACCAGCAGAGGCGACAGGGGGCCCCACGAGCAGTACTTC. Encoded protein: CATSRGDRGPHEQYF.

The chain couples TRBV5-6 to TRBJ1-2, with TRBD1 matching over 9 bases. V dropped 1 base and J dropped 7; count of bases not matched to a gene: 5. The CDR3 spans 14 residues. Germline assignment: CDR1 SGHDT and CDR2 YYEEEE. Here the CDR3 DNA reads TGTGCCAGCAGCTTGCCCACAGGGGGCAGTGGCTACACCTTC. Translated: CASSLPTGGSGYTF.

V is TRBV7-8 and J is TRBJ1-5; TRBD1 is a possible D gene (5 bases). Germline CDR1 and CDR2: SGHVS and FQNEAQ. The CDR3 is 14 residues long. Between the trimmed V and J ends, which lost 6 bases and 4 bases, there was a span of 13 bases. This chain's CDR3 is CASSWGQENQPQHF. Here the CDR3 DNA reads TGTGCCAGCAGTTGGGGCCAAGAAAATCAGCCCCAGCATTTT.

DNA for the CDR3: TGTGCCAGCAGCGTAGATGCAGGTTCTTTGACGGATACGCAGTATTTT. Translated: CASSVDAGSLTDTQYF. V usage is TRBV9 and J usage is TRBJ2-3, with D uncertain. The CDR3 extends over 16 amino acids. Germline lookup yields CDR1 SGDLS and CDR2 YYNGEE. V was cut by 0 bases and J by 6 bases, with 17 bases left in between.

The rearrangement uses TRBV2 and TRBJ1-3; D may be TRBD1 (6 bases). This CDR3 spans 13 amino acids. Germline V gene sequence: CDR1 SNHLY, CDR2 FYNNEI. Trimming stripped 10 bases from V and 0 bases from J, with 10 bases between. CDR3: CAKRGTSGNTIYF. DNA for the CDR3: TGTGCCAAGAGGGGGACCTCTGGAAACACCATATATTTT.

V gene TRBV27 combines with J gene TRBJ2-2; D remains ambiguous. V was pared by 1 base and J by 6 bases, with 9 bases between. CDR3 size: 14 residues. CDR1 is MNHEY, CDR2 SMNVEV, per germline (reference sequence). DNA of the CDR3: TGTGCCAGCAGTTTATTTTACGGCCCCGGGGAGCTGTTTTTT. Protein: CASSLFYGPGELFF.